This T cell receptor beta chain was recorded in a study of blood T cell repertoires in COVID-19. Whole-study context: Sources were T cells, B-cell-depleted T cells, or PBMCs; the material itself was cDNA or gDNA.

Seattle-derived patients entered the study during active infection and were followed longitudinally. Original processing methods: The assay estimated nucleated cells by amplifying reference gene primers. Clones were sequenced by immunoSEQ multiplex PCR, and TCRdb holds only the in-frame ones, with some missing. V, J and clone size were drawn from that table, and D and trimming were deduced from the DNA. The data show some 150,000 clones, around 85% seen once. Trimming cost V 1 base and J 0 bases, with 12 bases left between them. The CDR3 runs to 16 residues. Per the germline V gene, CDR1 is SEHNR and CDR2 is FQNEAQ (reference sequence).

The genes are TRBV7-9 and TRBJ2-5, with D uncertain. Sequencing input: peripheral blood. This sequence was found in a man aged 55-75 years with COVID-19, enrolled during active disease. CDR3 region: CASSLGVGTNQETQYF. The CDR3 region has the DNA TGTGCCAGCAGCTTAGGAGTTGGCACTAACCAAGAGACCCAGTACTTC.